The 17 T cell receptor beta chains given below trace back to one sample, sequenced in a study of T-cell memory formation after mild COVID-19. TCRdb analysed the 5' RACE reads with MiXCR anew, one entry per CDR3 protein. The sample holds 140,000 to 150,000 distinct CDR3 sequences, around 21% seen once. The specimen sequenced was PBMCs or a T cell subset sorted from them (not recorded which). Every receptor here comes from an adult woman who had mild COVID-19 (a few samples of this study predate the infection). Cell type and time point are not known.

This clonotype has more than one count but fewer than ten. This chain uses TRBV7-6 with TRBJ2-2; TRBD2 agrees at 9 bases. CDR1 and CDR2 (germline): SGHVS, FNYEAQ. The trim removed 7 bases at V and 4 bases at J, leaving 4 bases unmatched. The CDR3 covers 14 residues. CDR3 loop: CASMAGGGTGELFF. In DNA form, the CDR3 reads TGTGCCAGCATGGCGGGAGGGGGCACCGGGGAGCTGTTTTTT.

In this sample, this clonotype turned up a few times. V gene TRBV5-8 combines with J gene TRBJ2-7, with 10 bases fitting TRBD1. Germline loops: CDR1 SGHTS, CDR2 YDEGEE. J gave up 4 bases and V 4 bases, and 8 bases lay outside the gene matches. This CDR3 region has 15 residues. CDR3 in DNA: TGTGCCAGCAGCCGCACGGGGACAGGGGTATACGAGCAGTACTTC. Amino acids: CASSRTGTGVYEQYF.

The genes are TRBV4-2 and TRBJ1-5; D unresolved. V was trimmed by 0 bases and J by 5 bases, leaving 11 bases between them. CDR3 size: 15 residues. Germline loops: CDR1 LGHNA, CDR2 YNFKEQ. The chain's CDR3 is CASSQEGESHQPQHF. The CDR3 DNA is TGTGCCAGCAGCCAAGAAGGAGAGAGCCATCAGCCCCAGCATTTT.

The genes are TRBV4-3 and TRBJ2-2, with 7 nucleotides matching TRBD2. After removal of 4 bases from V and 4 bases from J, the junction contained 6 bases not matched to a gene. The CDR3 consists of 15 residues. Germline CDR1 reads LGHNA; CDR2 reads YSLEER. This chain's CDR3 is CASSPRGEATGELFF. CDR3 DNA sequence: TGCGCCAGCAGCCCCCGGGGGGAGGCCACCGGGGAGCTGTTTTTT.

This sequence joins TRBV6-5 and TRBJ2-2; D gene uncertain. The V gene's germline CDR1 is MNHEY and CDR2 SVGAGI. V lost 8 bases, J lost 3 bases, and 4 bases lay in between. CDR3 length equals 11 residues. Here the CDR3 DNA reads TGTGCCAGCGGGGACACCGGGGAGCTGTTTTTT. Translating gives CASGDTGELFF.

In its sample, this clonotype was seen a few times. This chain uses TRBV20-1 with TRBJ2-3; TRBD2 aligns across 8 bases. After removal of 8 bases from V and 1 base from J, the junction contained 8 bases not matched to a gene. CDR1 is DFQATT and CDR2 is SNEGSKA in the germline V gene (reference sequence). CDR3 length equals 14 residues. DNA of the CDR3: TGCAGTTGCACTTCGGGGGGGGGCACAGATACGCAGTATTTT. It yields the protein CSCTSGGGTDTQYF.

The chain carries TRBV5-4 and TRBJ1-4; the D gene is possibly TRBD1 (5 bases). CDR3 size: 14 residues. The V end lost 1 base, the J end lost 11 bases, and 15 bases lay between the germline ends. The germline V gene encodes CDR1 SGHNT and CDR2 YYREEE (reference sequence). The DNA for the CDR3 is TGTGCCAGCAGCTTGTTTGCTGGCCCAGGGAAACTGTTTTTT. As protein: CASSLFAGPGKLFF.

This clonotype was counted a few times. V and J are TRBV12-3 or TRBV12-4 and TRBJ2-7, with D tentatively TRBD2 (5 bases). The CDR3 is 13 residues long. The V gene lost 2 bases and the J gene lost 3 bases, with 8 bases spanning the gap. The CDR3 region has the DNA TGTGCCAGCAGTTTAACGGGGAACTACGAGCAGTACTTC. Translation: CASSLTGNYEQYF.

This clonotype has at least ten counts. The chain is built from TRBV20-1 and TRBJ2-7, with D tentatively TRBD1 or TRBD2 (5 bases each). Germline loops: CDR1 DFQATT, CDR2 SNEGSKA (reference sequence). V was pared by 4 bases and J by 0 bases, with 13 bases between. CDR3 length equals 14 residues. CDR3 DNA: TGCAGTGCTATCCGTAGAGGGGTCTCCTACGAGCAGTACTTC. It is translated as CSAIRRGVSYEQYF.

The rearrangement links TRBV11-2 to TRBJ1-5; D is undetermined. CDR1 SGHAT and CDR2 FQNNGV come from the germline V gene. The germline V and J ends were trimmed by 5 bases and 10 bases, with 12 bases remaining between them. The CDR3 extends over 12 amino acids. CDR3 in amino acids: CASSTPSGPQHF. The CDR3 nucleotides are TGTGCCAGCAGCACACCATCAGGACCCCAGCATTTT.

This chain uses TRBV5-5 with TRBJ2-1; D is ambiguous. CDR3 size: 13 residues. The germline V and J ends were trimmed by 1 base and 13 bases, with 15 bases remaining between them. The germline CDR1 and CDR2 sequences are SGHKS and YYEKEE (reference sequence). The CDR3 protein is CASSLLVGQRQFF. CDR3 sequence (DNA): TGTGCCAGCAGCTTGCTAGTCGGGCAGCGACAGTTCTTC.

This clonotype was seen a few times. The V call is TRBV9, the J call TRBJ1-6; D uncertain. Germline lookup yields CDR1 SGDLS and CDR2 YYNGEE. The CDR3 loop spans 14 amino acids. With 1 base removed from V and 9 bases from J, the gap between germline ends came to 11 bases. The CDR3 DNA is TGTGCCAGCAGCGTATTGAGTTGGTCTTCACCCCTCCACTTT. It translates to CASSVLSWSSPLHF.

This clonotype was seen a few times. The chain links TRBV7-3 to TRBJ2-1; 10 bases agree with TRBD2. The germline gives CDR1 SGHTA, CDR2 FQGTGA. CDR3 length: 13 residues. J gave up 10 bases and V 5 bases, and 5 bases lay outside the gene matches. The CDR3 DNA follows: TGTGCCAGCAGCCCCGGGACTAGCGTGGAGCAGTTCTTC. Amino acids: CASSPGTSVEQFF.

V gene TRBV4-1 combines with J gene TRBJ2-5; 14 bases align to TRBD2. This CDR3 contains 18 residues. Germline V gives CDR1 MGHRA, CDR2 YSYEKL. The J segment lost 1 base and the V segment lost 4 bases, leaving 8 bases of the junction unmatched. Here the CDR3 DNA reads TGCGCCAGCAGCCTTGGGACTAGCGGGAGTGGGTCCCAAGAGACCCAGTACTTC. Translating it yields CASSLGTSGSGSQETQYF.

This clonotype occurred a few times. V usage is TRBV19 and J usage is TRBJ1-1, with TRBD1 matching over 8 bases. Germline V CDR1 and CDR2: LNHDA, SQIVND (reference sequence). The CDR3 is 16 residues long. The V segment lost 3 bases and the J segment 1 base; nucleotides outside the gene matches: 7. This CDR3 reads CASSIDPTGGNTEAFF. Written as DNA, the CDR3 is TGTGCCAGTAGTATCGACCCAACAGGGGGGAACACTGAAGCTTTCTTT.

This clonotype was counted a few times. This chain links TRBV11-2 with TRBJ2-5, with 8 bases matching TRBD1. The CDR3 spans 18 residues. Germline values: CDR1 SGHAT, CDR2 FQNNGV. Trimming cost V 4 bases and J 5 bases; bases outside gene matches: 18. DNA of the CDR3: TGTGCCAGCAGCTCAATCATAGAAGACAGGGGCGTAAGGGAGACCCAGTACTTC. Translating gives CASSSIIEDRGVRETQYF. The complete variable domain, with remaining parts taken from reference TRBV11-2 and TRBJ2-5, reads EAGVAQSPRYKIIEKRQSVAFWCNPISGHATLYWYQQILGQGPKLLIQFQNNGVVDDSQLPKDRFSAERLKGVDSTLKIQPAKLEDSAVYLCASSSIIEDRGVRETQYFGPGTRLLVL.

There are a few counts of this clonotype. CDR3 nucleotide sequence: TGCAGCGTTGAAGGGCCCGAGACAGGGTTCGTTAGTCACATGAACACTGAAGCTTTCTTT. It encodes CSVEGPETGFVSHMNTEAFF. The chain uses TRBV29-1 and TRBJ1-1, with TRBD1 identical over 7 bases. The junction had 20 bases not matched to a gene; V was cut back by 1 base and J by 0 bases. Per the germline V gene, CDR1 is SQVTM and CDR2 is ANQGSEA. The CDR3 has 20 residues.